A selection of T cell receptor beta chains follows, all from one sample in a study of blood T cell repertoires in COVID-19. Sequencing used immunoSEQ multiplex PCR; TCRdb keeps in-frame clones, though not all of them. The table shows 250,000 to 350,000 clones, with about 92% occurring only once. What was sequenced was PBMCs or T cells enriched from blood (not recorded which). Every receptor here comes from a man in his sixties who had recovered from COVID-19. Each CDR3 is given with its conserved first and last residue. The order of the fields is CDR3 DNA, CDR3 protein, clone size, J gene, D gene, CDR3 length, V gene. The D gene is left open where the match is weak. Where a row states a size, it is once, few, many or the class of an expanded clone; other rows omit it.

TGTGCCAGCAGCAGAACAGGGGGCTCGTATGGCTACACCTTC CASSRTGGSYGYTF - TRBJ1-2 TRBD1 14 TRBV3-1/TRBV3-2
TGTGCCAGCAGCTCAGGGACACGGAGCTACGAGCAGTACTTC CASSSGTRSYEQYF - TRBJ2-7 - 14 TRBV11-3
TGTGCCAGCAGCCCCCGACTAGCGGGAGGGCCCGGGGTGAAGACCCAGTACTTC CASSPRLAGGPGVKTQYF - TRBJ2-5 TRBD2 18 TRBV3-1/TRBV3-2
TGTGCCAGTAGTACCAATACAGGGGATGAGCAGTTCTTC CASSTNTGDEQFF once TRBJ2-1 TRBD1 13 TRBV19
TGTGCCAGCAGCCAAGATCCCCAGGCCTCTGGAAACACCATATATTTT CASSQDPQASGNTIYF - TRBJ1-3 - 16 TRBV3-1/TRBV3-2
TGTGCCAGCAGCGACTCTCGCAAAAAGACCTATGGCTACACCTTC CASSDSRKKTYGYTF - TRBJ1-2 - 15 TRBV4-2
TGTGCCAGCAGCGTCGGACAGGGGGCGCGTGAGACCCAGTACTTC CASSVGQGARETQYF - TRBJ2-5 TRBD1 15 TRBV7-9
TGTGCCAGCAGGCCCTCAGGTGTCGGAGGCGGGGAGCTGTTTTTT CASRPSGVGGGELFF - TRBJ2-2 - 15 TRBV7-3
TGTGCCAGCAGTTATACTAGCGGGGGGATAAATGAGCAGTTCTTC CASSYTSGGINEQFF once TRBJ2-1 TRBD2 15 TRBV6-5
TGTGCCAGTAGTCCTACGGGACTAGCGAACTACAATGAGCAGTTCTTC CASSPTGLANYNEQFF - TRBJ2-1 TRBD2 16 TRBV19
TGCGCCAGCAGCGAGGACAGGGGGGCGCCCTACGAGCAGTACTTC CASSEDRGAPYEQYF - TRBJ2-7 TRBD1 15 TRBV5-1
TGTGCCAGCAGCCCCAGGGGGACAGGGGGAAGAACGACTAATGAAAAACTGTTTTTT CASSPRGTGGRTTNEKLFF - TRBJ1-4 TRBD1 19 TRBV27
TGCGCCAGCAGCACCGGGGTAGCGAATGAAAAACTGTTTTTT CASSTGVANEKLFF - TRBJ1-4 - 14 TRBV5-1
TGTGCCAGCAGCCCCGACCGTGGAGCGGGAGGATCGACCCAGTACTTC CASSPDRGAGGSTQYF - TRBJ2-5 TRBD2 16 TRBV3-1/TRBV3-2
TGTGCCAGCAGTTCGGGACTACGAAATGAAAAACTGTTTTTT CASSSGLRNEKLFF - TRBJ1-4 - 14 TRBV27
TGTGCCAGCAGCTTAACCTGGGCGGGGGACAATGAGCAGTTCTTC CASSLTWAGDNEQFF - TRBJ2-1 TRBD2 15 TRBV11-2
TGTGCCAGCAGTGAGGAGGGACAGGCTTCCTACGAGCAGTACTTC CASSEEGQASYEQYF - TRBJ2-7 TRBD1 15 TRBV2